This T cell receptor beta chain stems from a study of T cells expressing NK-cell markers. Study as a whole: Seven donors tested HCMV-seropositive and one tested seronegative among the eight sequenced.

After re-calling the 5' RACE reads, TCRdb lists one entry per CDR3 protein, DNA absent. Its listing shows about 550,000 distinct CDR3 sequences. Germline lookup yields CDR1 ENHRY and CDR2 SYGVKD. The CDR3 has 15 amino acids. The genes are TRBV10-3 and TRBJ2-2; checking the TCRdb D call of TRBD2 is not possible without DNA. This receptor was identified in a young man in good health. The sample consisted of blood T cells: a sorted CD56 or NKG2C T cell subset, CD4+ or CD8+ T cells, or bulk PBMC T cells (not recorded which). The CDR3 spells CAIRILAGNTGELFF.